This record concerns one T cell receptor (beta chain) sequence. This specimen belongs to a study of blood T cell repertoires in COVID-19. About the research overall: Both acute and convalescent COVID-19 samples were obtained from the United States, Italy and Spain. Nucleic acid was either cDNA or gDNA, and it came from T cells, B-cell-depleted T cells, or PBMCs.

Germline V gene lookup returns CDR1 SEHNR and CDR2 FQNEAQ (reference sequence). The trim removed 2 bases at V and 3 bases at J, leaving 6 bases unmatched. The CDR3 consists of 15 residues. Under the authors' procedure: Nucleated cell counts were estimated from reference gene primer amplification. Clones were sequenced by immunoSEQ multiplex PCR, and TCRdb holds only the in-frame ones, with some missing. That table supplies the V and J calls and clone size; D and trimming were determined from the DNA. This table has tens of thousands of clones, around 80% appearing once. The TCR comes from a woman of 80 years or more with active or convalescent COVID-19. Input material: peripheral blood. This rearrangement joins TRBV7-9 to TRBJ2-7; 8 bases are shared with TRBD1. The CDR3 region is CASSLFPGGLYEQYF. The CDR3 nucleotides read TGTGCCAGCAGCTTATTCCCAGGGGGCCTCTACGAGCAGTACTTC.